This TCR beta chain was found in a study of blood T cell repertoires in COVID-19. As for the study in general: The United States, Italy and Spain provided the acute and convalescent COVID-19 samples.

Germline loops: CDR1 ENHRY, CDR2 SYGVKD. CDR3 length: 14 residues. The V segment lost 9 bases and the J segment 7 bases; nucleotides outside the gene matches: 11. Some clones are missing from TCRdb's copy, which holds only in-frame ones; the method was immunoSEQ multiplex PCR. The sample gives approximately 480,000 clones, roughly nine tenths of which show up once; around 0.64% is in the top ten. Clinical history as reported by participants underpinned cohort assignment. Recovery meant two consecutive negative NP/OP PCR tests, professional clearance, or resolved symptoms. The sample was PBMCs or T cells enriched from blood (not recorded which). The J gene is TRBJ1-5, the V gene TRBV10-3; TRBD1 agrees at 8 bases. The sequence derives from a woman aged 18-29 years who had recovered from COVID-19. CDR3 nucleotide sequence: TGTGCCATTTCACAGGGGGACTGGGGGCAGCCCCAGCATTTT. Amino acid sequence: CAISQGDWGQPQHF.